A selection of T cell receptor beta chains follows, all from one sample in a study of cytomegalovirus exposure and HLA in healthy donors. Sequencing was performed with immunoSEQ multiplex PCR; in TCRdb, only in-frame clones are kept and a portion is missing. With roughly 120,000 clones in the sample, the ten largest clones hold more than 3%. The sample was PBMCs. These receptors were taken from a young man in good health and CMV-seronegative. Each CDR3 is given with its conserved first and last residue. Each record gives: CDR3 protein, CDR3 DNA, CDR3 length, V gene, J gene, D gene. D genes are given only for firm matches.

cdr3_aa: CASTLRLRDTQYF
cdr3_nt: TGTGCCAGCACCTTGAGGTTAAGAGATACGCAGTATTTT
cdr3_length: 13
v_call: TRBV7-9
j_call: TRBJ2-3
d_call: NA

cdr3_aa: CASRPRQGGSYNEQFF
cdr3_nt: TGTGCCAGCAGACCCCGACAGGGCGGCTCCTACAATGAGCAGTTCTTC
cdr3_length: 16
v_call: TRBV7-9
j_call: TRBJ2-1
d_call: TRBD1

cdr3_aa: CASSAMDTTPGYTF
cdr3_nt: TGTGCCAGTTCTGCGATGGACACGACGCCTGGCTACACCTTC
cdr3_length: 14
v_call: TRBV19
j_call: TRBJ1-2
d_call: NA

cdr3_aa: CASNRGSRNEQFF
cdr3_nt: TGCGCCAGCAACAGGGGGTCTCGCAATGAGCAGTTCTTC
cdr3_length: 13
v_call: TRBV5-1
j_call: TRBJ2-1
d_call: TRBD1

cdr3_aa: CASGDSLKGNTIYF
cdr3_nt: TGTGCCAGCGGGGACAGCCTGAAGGGAAACACCATATATTTT
cdr3_length: 14
v_call: TRBV6-6
j_call: TRBJ1-3
d_call: TRBD1

cdr3_aa: CASSQLTGQNTEAFF
cdr3_nt: TGTGCCAGCAGCCAACTGACAGGGCAGAACACTGAAGCTTTCTTT
cdr3_length: 15
v_call: TRBV14
j_call: TRBJ1-1
d_call: TRBD1

cdr3_aa: CASSFKQPNEKLFF
cdr3_nt: TGTGCCAGCAGTTTTAAACAGCCTAATGAAAAACTGTTTTTT
cdr3_length: 14
v_call: TRBV28
j_call: TRBJ1-4
d_call: NA

cdr3_aa: CASSGGTPNTEAFF
cdr3_nt: TGCGCCAGCAGTGGAGGGACGCCGAACACTGAAGCTTTCTTT
cdr3_length: 14
v_call: TRBV5-1
j_call: TRBJ1-1
d_call: NA

cdr3_aa: CASSLKETPSYNEQFF
cdr3_nt: TGTGCCAGCAGTTTAAAGGAGACGCCCTCCTACAATGAGCAGTTCTTC
cdr3_length: 16
v_call: TRBV27
j_call: TRBJ2-1
d_call: NA

cdr3_aa: CASSRGTGSTYF
cdr3_nt: TGTGCCAGCAGCCGTGGGACAGGGTCTACATATTTT
cdr3_length: 12
v_call: TRBV5-5
j_call: TRBJ1-3
d_call: TRBD1

cdr3_aa: CASSHYLTETYEQYF
cdr3_nt: TGTGCCAGCAGCCACTACCTTACTGAGACCTACGAGCAGTACTTC
cdr3_length: 15
v_call: TRBV5-5
j_call: TRBJ2-7
d_call: NA

cdr3_aa: CASSPTVAGTYGYTF
cdr3_nt: TGTGCCAGCTCACCGACCGTTGCGGGAACCTATGGCTACACCTTC
cdr3_length: 15
v_call: TRBV18
j_call: TRBJ1-2
d_call: NA

cdr3_aa: CASSLGPGSSYEQYF
cdr3_nt: TGTGCCAGCAGCCTGGGCCCGGGGAGCTCCTACGAGCAGTACTTC
cdr3_length: 15
v_call: TRBV9
j_call: TRBJ2-7
d_call: NA

cdr3_aa: CASSFSDRGNSPLHF
cdr3_nt: TGCGCCAGCAGCTTTTCGGACAGGGGGAATTCACCCCTCCACTTT
cdr3_length: 15
v_call: TRBV5-1
j_call: TRBJ1-6
d_call: TRBD1

cdr3_aa: CASSLSGTDYEQYF
cdr3_nt: TGTGCCAGCAGTTTATCAGGGACAGACTACGAGCAGTACTTC
cdr3_length: 14
v_call: TRBV28
j_call: TRBJ2-7
d_call: TRBD1

cdr3_aa: CASSTTGSHNSPLHF
cdr3_nt: TGTGCCAGCAGTACGACAGGGTCCCATAATTCACCCCTCCACTTT
cdr3_length: 15
v_call: TRBV6-5
j_call: TRBJ1-6
d_call: TRBD1

cdr3_aa: CASSSSAGTGDSPLHF
cdr3_nt: TGTGCCAGCAGCTCATCCGCAGGGACAGGGGATTCACCCCTCCACTTT
cdr3_length: 16
v_call: TRBV9
j_call: TRBJ1-6
d_call: TRBD1

cdr3_aa: CASSLDINYGYTF
cdr3_nt: TGCGCCAGCAGCCTGGACATTAACTATGGCTACACCTTC
cdr3_length: 13
v_call: TRBV5-1
j_call: TRBJ1-2
d_call: NA

cdr3_aa: CASSGKLAGGSNEQFF
cdr3_nt: TGTGCCAGCAGCGGCAAGCTAGCGGGGGGGTCTAATGAGCAGTTCTTC
cdr3_length: 16
v_call: TRBV9
j_call: TRBJ2-1
d_call: TRBD2

cdr3_aa: CASSHRLAGVYEQYF
cdr3_nt: TGTGCCAGCAGCCACCGACTAGCGGGAGTCTACGAGCAGTACTTC
cdr3_length: 15
v_call: TRBV7-2
j_call: TRBJ2-7
d_call: TRBD2

cdr3_aa: CASSANRAKQPQHF
cdr3_nt: TGTGCCAGCAGTGCAAACAGGGCTAAACAGCCCCAGCATTTT
cdr3_length: 14
v_call: TRBV6-1
j_call: TRBJ1-5
d_call: NA

cdr3_aa: CASSPWTGSEKLFF
cdr3_nt: TGTGCCAGCTCCCCTTGGACAGGATCTGAAAAACTGTTTTTT
cdr3_length: 14
v_call: TRBV18
j_call: TRBJ1-4
d_call: TRBD1

cdr3_aa: CASSKAGGVQPQHF
cdr3_nt: TGTGCCAGCAGCAAAGCGGGAGGGGTACAGCCCCAGCATTTT
cdr3_length: 14
v_call: TRBV21-1
j_call: TRBJ1-5
d_call: NA

cdr3_aa: CASSPENTGELFF
cdr3_nt: TGTGCCAGCAGCCCAGAGAACACCGGGGAGCTGTTTTTT
cdr3_length: 13
v_call: TRBV5-5
j_call: TRBJ2-2
d_call: NA

cdr3_aa: CASGGDPTSGNTIYF
cdr3_nt: TGTGCCAGCGGCGGGGACCCGACCTCTGGAAACACCATATATTTT
cdr3_length: 15
v_call: TRBV6-5
j_call: TRBJ1-3
d_call: NA

cdr3_aa: CASSPTIVLAKNIQYF
cdr3_nt: TGTGCCAGCAGTCCTACTATCGTTCTAGCCAAAAACATTCAGTACTTC
cdr3_length: 16
v_call: TRBV27
j_call: TRBJ2-4
d_call: NA

cdr3_aa: CASSRSGGAYNEQFF
cdr3_nt: TGTGCCAGCAGCCGAAGCGGGGGGGCCTACAATGAGCAGTTCTTC
cdr3_length: 15
v_call: TRBV7-3
j_call: TRBJ2-1
d_call: TRBD2

cdr3_aa: CASSERQGARTEAFF
cdr3_nt: TGTGCCAGCAGTGAAAGACAGGGGGCTCGGACTGAAGCTTTCTTT
cdr3_length: 15
v_call: TRBV25-1
j_call: TRBJ1-1
d_call: TRBD1

cdr3_aa: CASGRRTGGTEAFF
cdr3_nt: TGTGCTAGTGGTCGGCGGACAGGGGGAACTGAAGCTTTCTTT
cdr3_length: 14
v_call: TRBV12-5
j_call: TRBJ1-1
d_call: TRBD1

cdr3_aa: CASSVGLAGGEQFF
cdr3_nt: TGTGCCAGCAGCGTAGGACTAGCGGGGGGAGAGCAGTTCTTC
cdr3_length: 14
v_call: TRBV9
j_call: TRBJ2-1
d_call: TRBD2

cdr3_aa: CASSGRGASYEQYF
cdr3_nt: TGTGCCAGCAGTGGGCGAGGAGCTTCCTACGAGCAGTACTTC
cdr3_length: 14
v_call: TRBV6-1
j_call: TRBJ2-7
d_call: NA

cdr3_aa: CASSAQRPGQGVGEQYF
cdr3_nt: TGTGCCAGTAGCGCACAAAGACCGGGACAGGGTGTGGGCGAGCAGTACTTC
cdr3_length: 17
v_call: TRBV19
j_call: TRBJ2-7
d_call: TRBD1

cdr3_aa: CASSLSGPNNEQFF
cdr3_nt: TGTGCCAGCAGCTTGTCGGGTCCGAACAATGAGCAGTTCTTC
cdr3_length: 14
v_call: TRBV5-6
j_call: TRBJ2-1
d_call: NA

cdr3_aa: CASSIPRAGANVLTF
cdr3_nt: TGTGCCAGTAGTATACCCAGGGCTGGGGCCAACGTCCTGACTTTC
cdr3_length: 15
v_call: TRBV19
j_call: TRBJ2-6
d_call: NA

cdr3_aa: CASSYGTDTQYF
cdr3_nt: TGTGCCAGCAGCTACGGGACAGATACGCAGTATTTT
cdr3_length: 12
v_call: TRBV13
j_call: TRBJ2-3
d_call: NA

cdr3_aa: CASSTQDRVIGETQYF
cdr3_nt: TGTGCCAGCAGTACCCAAGACAGGGTTATCGGGGAGACCCAGTACTTC
cdr3_length: 16
v_call: TRBV28
j_call: TRBJ2-5
d_call: TRBD1

cdr3_aa: CASSLGGGRDQPQHF
cdr3_nt: TGTGCCAGCAGCTTAGGAGGGGGTAGGGATCAGCCCCAGCATTTT
cdr3_length: 15
v_call: TRBV7-6
j_call: TRBJ1-5
d_call: NA

cdr3_aa: CASRTTTGNEQFF
cdr3_nt: TGTGCCAGCAGGACAACGACAGGGAATGAGCAGTTCTTC
cdr3_length: 13
v_call: TRBV6-6
j_call: TRBJ2-1
d_call: TRBD1

cdr3_aa: CASSRTSGGTEAFF
cdr3_nt: TGTGCCAGCAGCCGGACATCCGGGGGCACTGAAGCTTTCTTT
cdr3_length: 14
v_call: TRBV9
j_call: TRBJ1-1
d_call: NA

cdr3_aa: CASSRQGARTEAFF
cdr3_nt: TGTGCCAGTAGTAGACAGGGGGCTAGGACTGAAGCTTTCTTT
cdr3_length: 14
v_call: TRBV19
j_call: TRBJ1-1
d_call: TRBD1

cdr3_aa: CASSSPGIGGYTF
cdr3_nt: TGCGCCAGCAGCTCGCCGGGAATTGGCGGCTACACCTTC
cdr3_length: 13
v_call: TRBV5-1
j_call: TRBJ1-2
d_call: NA

cdr3_aa: CASSEDRGSGYTF
cdr3_nt: TGTGCCAGCAGTGAGGACAGGGGGTCTGGCTACACCTTC
cdr3_length: 13
v_call: TRBV25-1
j_call: TRBJ1-2
d_call: TRBD1

cdr3_aa: CASSVDTSGGIKETQYF
cdr3_nt: TGTGCCAGCAGCGTAGATACTAGCGGGGGGATAAAAGAGACCCAGTACTTC
cdr3_length: 17
v_call: TRBV9
j_call: TRBJ2-5
d_call: TRBD2

cdr3_aa: CASSTTGSTEAFF
cdr3_nt: TGTGCCAGTAGTACTACAGGGTCCACTGAAGCTTTCTTT
cdr3_length: 13
v_call: TRBV19
j_call: TRBJ1-1
d_call: NA

cdr3_aa: CACYRDRAINYGYTF
cdr3_nt: TGTGCCTGTTACCGGGACAGGGCTATAAACTATGGCTACACCTTC
cdr3_length: 15
v_call: TRBV30
j_call: TRBJ1-2
d_call: TRBD1

cdr3_aa: CASSAGGASTDTQYF
cdr3_nt: TGTGCCAGTAGTGCCGGGGGAGCTAGCACAGATACGCAGTATTTT
cdr3_length: 15
v_call: TRBV19
j_call: TRBJ2-3
d_call: NA

cdr3_aa: CATQGKTARTGELFF
cdr3_nt: TGTGCCACACAAGGGAAGACAGCGAGGACCGGGGAGCTGTTTTTT
cdr3_length: 15
v_call: TRBV6-6
j_call: TRBJ2-2
d_call: NA

cdr3_aa: CAIILLDRGGNNEQFF
cdr3_nt: TGCGCCATCATTTTATTAGACAGGGGCGGAAACAATGAGCAGTTCTTC
cdr3_length: 16
v_call: TRBV10-1
j_call: TRBJ2-1
d_call: TRBD1

cdr3_aa: CASSEQTGHYYGYTF
cdr3_nt: TGTGCCAGCAGCGAGCAGACGGGACATTACTATGGCTACACCTTC
cdr3_length: 15
v_call: TRBV28
j_call: TRBJ1-2
d_call: NA

cdr3_aa: CATRGGSYYGYTF
cdr3_nt: TGTGCCACCCGAGGGGGTTCTTACTATGGCTACACCTTC
cdr3_length: 13
v_call: TRBV10-3
j_call: TRBJ1-2
d_call: NA

cdr3_aa: CASDSFSGANVLTF
cdr3_nt: TGTGCCAGCGACAGTTTCTCTGGGGCCAACGTCCTGACTTTC
cdr3_length: 14
v_call: TRBV6-1
j_call: TRBJ2-6
d_call: NA

cdr3_aa: CASGYSGGPYEQYF
cdr3_nt: TGTGCTAGTGGATATTCAGGGGGTCCATACGAGCAGTACTTC
cdr3_length: 14
v_call: TRBV12-5
j_call: TRBJ2-7
d_call: TRBD1

cdr3_aa: CASSLRWGGLAGVHNEQFF
cdr3_nt: TGTGCCAGCAGCTTACGGTGGGGGGGGCTAGCGGGAGTACACAATGAGCAGTTCTTC
cdr3_length: 19
v_call: TRBV7-8
j_call: TRBJ2-1
d_call: TRBD2